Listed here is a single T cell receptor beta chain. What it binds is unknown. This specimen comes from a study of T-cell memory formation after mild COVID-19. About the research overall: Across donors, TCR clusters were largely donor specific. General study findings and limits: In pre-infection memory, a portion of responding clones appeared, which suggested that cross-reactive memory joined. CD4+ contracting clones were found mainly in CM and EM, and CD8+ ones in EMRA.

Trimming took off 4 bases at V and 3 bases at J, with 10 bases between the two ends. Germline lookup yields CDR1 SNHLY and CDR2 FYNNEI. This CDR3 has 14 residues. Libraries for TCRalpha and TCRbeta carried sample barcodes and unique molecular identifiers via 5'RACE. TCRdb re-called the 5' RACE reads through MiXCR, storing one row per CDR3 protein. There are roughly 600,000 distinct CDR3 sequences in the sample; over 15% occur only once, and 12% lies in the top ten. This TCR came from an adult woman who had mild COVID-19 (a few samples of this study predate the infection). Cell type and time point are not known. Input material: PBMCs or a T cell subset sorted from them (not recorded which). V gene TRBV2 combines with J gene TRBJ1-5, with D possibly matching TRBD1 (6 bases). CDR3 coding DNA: TGTGCCAGCAGTGCGGACAGCCCCAATCAGCCCCAGCATTTT. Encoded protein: CASSADSPNQPQHF.